This T cell receptor (beta chain) was sequenced during a study of CD8 T cells in Susac syndrome. Trimming took 7 bases from V and 2 from J, leaving 9 bases between them. CDR1 SGHDN and CDR2 FVKESK come from the germline V gene. CDR3 size: 12 residues. Broader study findings: The study admitted that it had a relatively small number of individuals in its TCR sequencing and HLA analysis.

Turning to this clonotype: Its target is unknown.

RNA amounts of roughly 0.45 to 1 ug underwent reverse transcription with random hexamers. Amplification of TCR beta CDR3 by immunoSEQ multiplex PCR spanned 54 Vbeta and 13 Jbeta. TCRdb processed the immunoSEQ multiplex PCR reads anew with MiXCR; each CDR3 protein has one entry. The profile covers 200,000 to 250,000 distinct CDR3 sequences, with 95% appearing a single time and 0.075% to 0.095% taken by the ten largest. Blood CD8+ and CD4+ T cells underwent high-throughput TCR beta sequencing. Both CD4+ and CD8+ T cells were negatively isolated, and TEMRA cells underwent FACS enrichment. Sequenced: CD4+ T cells from PBMCs. This TCR was recovered from a human donor with multiple sclerosis. The chain uses TRBV14 and TRBJ2-7; D might be TRBD2 (6 bases). The CDR3 DNA is TGTGCCAGCACCTCGGGGGCCTACGAGCAGTACTTC. This encodes CASTSGAYEQYF.